One and the same sample provided the 10 T cell receptor beta chains below, sequenced in a study of cytomegalovirus exposure and HLA in healthy donors. The PCR made use of 60 Vbeta and 13 Jbeta primers. TCRdb keeps only in-frame clones here, not all; method: immunoSEQ multiplex PCR. The sample has under 300,000 clones, 80% to 85% seen once. Material: PBMCs. The receptors derive from a woman in her sixties or seventies in good health and CMV-seropositive.

V is TRBV15 and J is TRBJ2-5; D gene uncertain. The CDR3 has 12 amino acids. Germline CDR1 LNHNV, CDR2 YYDKDF (reference sequence). Trimming took 1 base from V and 3 from J, leaving 3 bases between them. The CDR3 loop is CATSRVKETQYF. In DNA, the CDR3 is TGTGCCACCAGCAGAGTAAAAGAGACCCAGTACTTC.

The chain carries TRBV9 and TRBJ1-3; the match to TRBD1 covers 9 bases. V lost 1 base, J lost 0 bases, and 11 bases stayed unmatched. The CDR3 spans 19 residues. CDR1 SGDLS and CDR2 YYNGEE come from the germline V gene. Here the CDR3 DNA reads TGTGCCAGCAGCGTATCTGGGGACAGGGATCCATACTCTGGAAACACCATATATTTT. This encodes CASSVSGDRDPYSGNTIYF. The whole variable domain, remainder taken from reference TRBV9 and TRBJ1-3, is DSGVTQTPKHLITATGQRVTLRCSPRSGDLSVYWYQQSLDQGLQFLIQYYNGEERAKGNILERFSAQQFPDLHSELNLSSLELGDSALYFCASSVSGDRDPYSGNTIYFGEGSWLTVV.

The V and J genes are TRBV11-2 and TRBJ1-1; D remains unclear. The V gene lost 1 base and the J gene lost 0 bases, with 15 bases spanning the gap. The CDR3 runs 17 residues. Looked up from germline, CDR1 is SGHAT and CDR2 is FQNNGV. This CDR3 reads CASSLGLGGRLNTEAFF. The CDR3 DNA reads as TGTGCCAGCAGCTTAGGTTTGGGAGGGCGGTTGAACACTGAAGCTTTCTTT.

This rearrangement joins TRBV9 to TRBJ2-1; 7 positions match TRBD2. CDR1 is SGDLS, CDR2 YYNGEE, per germline. The CDR3 is 15 residues long. V was pared by 5 bases and J by 8 bases, with 13 bases of the junction left unmatched. CDR3 in DNA: TGTGCCAGCAGGCGCGGCGGGAGCCACGGGGATGAGCAGTTCTTC. This codes for CASRRGGSHGDEQFF.

This chain joins TRBV28 and TRBJ1-2; 8 positions match TRBD1. Trimming cost V 5 bases and J 5 bases; bases outside gene matches: 4. The germline V gene has CDR1 MDHEN and CDR2 SYDVKM. This CDR3 region has 13 residues. This CDR3 is CASSPGTGYGYTF. The CDR3 DNA is TGTGCCAGCAGTCCCGGGACAGGTTATGGCTACACCTTC.

This clone was counted once. V usage is TRBV6-6 and J usage is TRBJ2-7; D remains ambiguous. Germline V gene sequence: CDR1 MNHNY, CDR2 SVGAGI (reference sequence). Trimming cost V 5 bases and J 7 bases, with 9 bases left between them. The length of the CDR3 is 11 residues. CDR3 region: CASSSLREQYF. The CDR3, as DNA: TGTGCCAGCAGTAGTTTGCGGGAGCAGTACTTC.

The chain employs TRBV6-4 and TRBJ1-2, with D hard to call. This CDR3 contains 15 residues. V was cut by 6 bases and J by 0 bases, with 14 bases left in between. The V gene's germline CDR1 is MRHNA and CDR2 SNTAGT. The CDR3 DNA sequence: TGTGCCAGCAGCTCCGGGATCGCTTCTAACTATGGCTACACCTTC. Amino acid sequence: CASSSGIASNYGYTF.

The chain recombines TRBV9 with TRBJ1-2, with D maybe TRBD1 (6 bases). The CDR3 covers 15 residues. The V end was cut by 0 bases, the J end by 3 bases, with 12 bases between. The V gene's germline CDR1 is SGDLS and CDR2 YYNGEE. CDR3 bases: TGTGCCAGCAGCGTAGAGGGAGGGACACACTATGGCTACACCTTC. The encoded protein is CASSVEGGTHYGYTF.

The CDR3: CAWTVGKTGELFF. The DNA of the CDR3 is TGTGCCTGGACTGTCGGTAAAACCGGGGAGCTGTTTTTT. The chain is built from TRBV30 and TRBJ2-2; D uncertain. There are 13 residues in the CDR3. V was pared by 4 bases and J by 5 bases, with 11 bases between. Germline V CDR1 and CDR2: GTSNPN, SVGIG (reference sequence).

The chain joins TRBV7-9 to TRBJ2-3; possibly TRBD2 for D (5 bases). The CDR3 length is 14 residues. Germline-derived CDR1 and CDR2 are SEHNR and FQNEAQ (reference sequence). The V end lost 2 bases, the J end lost 3 bases, and 9 bases lay between the germline ends. This CDR3 is CASSLRTQTDTQYF. CDR3 sequence (DNA): TGTGCCAGCAGCTTAAGGACTCAAACAGATACGCAGTATTTT. Full variable domain (rest looked up from reference TRBV7-9 and TRBJ2-3): DTGVSQNPRHKITKRGQNVTFRCDPISEHNRLYWYRQTLGQGPEFLTYFQNEAQLEKSRLLSDRFSAERPKGSFSTLEIQRTEQGDSAMYLCASSLRTQTDTQYFGPGTRLTVL.